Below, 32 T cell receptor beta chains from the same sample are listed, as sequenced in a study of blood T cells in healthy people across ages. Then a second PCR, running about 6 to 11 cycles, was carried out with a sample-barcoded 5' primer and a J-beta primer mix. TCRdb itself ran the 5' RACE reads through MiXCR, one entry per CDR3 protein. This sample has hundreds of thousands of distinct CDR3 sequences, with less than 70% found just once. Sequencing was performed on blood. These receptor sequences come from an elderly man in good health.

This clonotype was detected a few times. The CDR3 DNA sequence: TGTGCCAGCAGCTTAGCCCTAGCGGGAGCTTACGATGAGCAGTTCTTC. Amino acids: CASSLALAGAYDEQFF. V gene TRBV7-9 combines with J gene TRBJ2-1, with 10 bases matching TRBD2. V dropped 0 bases and J dropped 8; count of bases not matched to a gene: 7. The CDR3 totals 16 residues. Germline V gene sequence: CDR1 SEHNR, CDR2 FQNEAQ (reference sequence).

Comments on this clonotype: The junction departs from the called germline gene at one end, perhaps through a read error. The CDR3 coding sequence is TGTGCCAGCAGTTTACGTAGTCTTGTGCGGGACGCCTACACTGAGCAGTTCTTC. Protein sequence: CASSLRSLVRDAYTEQFF. This chain joins TRBV27 and TRBJ2-1, with D perhaps matching TRBD2 (6 bases). The CDR3 runs to 18 residues. Germline values: CDR1 MNHEY, CDR2 SMNVEV (reference sequence).

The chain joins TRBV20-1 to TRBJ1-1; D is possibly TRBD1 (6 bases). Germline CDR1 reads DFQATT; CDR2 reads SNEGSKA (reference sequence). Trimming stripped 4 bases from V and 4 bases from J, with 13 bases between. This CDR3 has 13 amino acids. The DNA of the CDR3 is TGCAGTGCTAACAGGGAGACGGGCACTGAAGCTTTCTTT. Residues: CSANRETGTEAFF.

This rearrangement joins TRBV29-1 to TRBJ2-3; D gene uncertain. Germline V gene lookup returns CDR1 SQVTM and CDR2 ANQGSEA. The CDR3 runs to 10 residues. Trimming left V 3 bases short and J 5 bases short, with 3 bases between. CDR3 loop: CSVDVDTQYF. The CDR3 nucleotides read TGCAGCGTTGATGTAGATACGCAGTATTTT.

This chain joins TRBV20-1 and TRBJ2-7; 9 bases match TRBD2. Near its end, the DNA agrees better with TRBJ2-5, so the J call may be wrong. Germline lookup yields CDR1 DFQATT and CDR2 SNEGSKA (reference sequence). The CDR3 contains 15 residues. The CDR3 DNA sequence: TGCAGTGCTAGAGATGGGACTAGCCCTCAAGAGACCCAGTACTTC. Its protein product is CSARDGTSPQETQYF.

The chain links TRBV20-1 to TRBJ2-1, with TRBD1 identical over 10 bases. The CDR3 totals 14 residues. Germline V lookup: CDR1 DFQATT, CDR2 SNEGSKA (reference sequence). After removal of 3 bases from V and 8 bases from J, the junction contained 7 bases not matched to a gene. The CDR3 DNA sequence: TGCAGTGCTAGGTGGGGACAGGGGACCGATGAGCAGTTCTTC. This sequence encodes CSARWGQGTDEQFF.

CDR3 sequence: CASSSFVGRYNEQFF. DNA for the CDR3: TGTGCCAGCAGTTCCTTTGTGGGGCGATACAATGAGCAGTTCTTC. The genes are TRBV12-3 or TRBV12-4 and TRBJ2-1; perhaps TRBD1 as D (5 bases). The CDR3 has 15 amino acids. Trimming removed 4 bases from V and 4 bases from J, with 14 bases in between.

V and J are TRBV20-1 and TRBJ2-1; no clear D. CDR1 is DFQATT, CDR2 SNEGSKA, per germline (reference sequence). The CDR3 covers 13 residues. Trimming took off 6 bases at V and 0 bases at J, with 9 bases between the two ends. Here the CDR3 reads CSAYSSSYNEQFF. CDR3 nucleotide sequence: TGCAGTGCGTATAGCAGCTCCTACAATGAGCAGTTCTTC.

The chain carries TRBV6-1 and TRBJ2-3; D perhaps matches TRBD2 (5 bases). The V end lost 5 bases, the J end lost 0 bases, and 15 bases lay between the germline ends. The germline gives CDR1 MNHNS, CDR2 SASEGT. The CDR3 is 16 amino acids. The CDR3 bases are TGTGCCAGCAGTAACGGACTGACCCCTAGCACAGATACGCAGTATTTT. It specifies CASSNGLTPSTDTQYF.

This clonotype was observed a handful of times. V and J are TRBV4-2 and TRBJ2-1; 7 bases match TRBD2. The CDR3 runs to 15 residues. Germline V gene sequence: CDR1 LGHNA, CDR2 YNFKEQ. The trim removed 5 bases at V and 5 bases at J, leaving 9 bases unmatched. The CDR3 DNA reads TGTGCCAGCAGCACCACCGGGACTAAAAACAATGAGCAGTTCTTC. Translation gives CASSTTGTKNNEQFF.

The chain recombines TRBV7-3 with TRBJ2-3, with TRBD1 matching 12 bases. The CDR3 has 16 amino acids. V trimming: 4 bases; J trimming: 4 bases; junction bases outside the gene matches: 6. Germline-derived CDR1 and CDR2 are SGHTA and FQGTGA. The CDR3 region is CASSSLGTGGSDTQYF. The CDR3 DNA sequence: TGTGCCAGCAGCTCACTAGGGACAGGGGGCTCAGATACGCAGTATTTT.

The CDR3 DNA reads TGCAGCGCTGGGTCCGGGCCTACCTACGAGCAGTACTTC. Encoded protein: CSAGSGPTYEQYF. This chain uses TRBV29-1 with TRBJ2-7; D remains unclear. V was cut by 7 bases and J by 2 bases, with 15 bases left in between. Germline CDR1 SQVTM, CDR2 ANQGSEA. This CDR3 contains 13 residues.

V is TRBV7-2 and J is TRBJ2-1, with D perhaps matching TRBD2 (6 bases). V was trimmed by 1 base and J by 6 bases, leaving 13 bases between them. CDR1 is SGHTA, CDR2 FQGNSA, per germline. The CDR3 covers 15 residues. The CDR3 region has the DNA TGTGCCAGCAGCTTAGGGGCCGGGGGTAGCAATGAGCAGTTCTTC. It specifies CASSLGAGGSNEQFF.

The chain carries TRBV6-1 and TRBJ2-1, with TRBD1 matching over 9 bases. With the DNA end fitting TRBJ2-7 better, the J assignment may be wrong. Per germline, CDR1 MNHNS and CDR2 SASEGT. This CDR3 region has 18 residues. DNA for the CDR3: TGTGCCAGCAGTGATTCCCTAAACACAGGGGGCTCCTACAATGAGCAGTACTTC. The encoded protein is CASSDSLNTGGSYNEQYF.

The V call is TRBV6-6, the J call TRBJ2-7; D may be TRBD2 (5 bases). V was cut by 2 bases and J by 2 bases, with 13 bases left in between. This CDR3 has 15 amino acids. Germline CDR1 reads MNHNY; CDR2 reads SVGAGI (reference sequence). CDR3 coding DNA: TGTGCCAGCAGTTACATCGGAGGTGGGACCTACGAGCAGTACTTC. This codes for CASSYIGGGTYEQYF.

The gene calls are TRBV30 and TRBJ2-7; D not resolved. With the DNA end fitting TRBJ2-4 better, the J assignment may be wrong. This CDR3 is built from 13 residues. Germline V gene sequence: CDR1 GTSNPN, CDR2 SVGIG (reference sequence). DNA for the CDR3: TGTGCCTGGAGTCCGGTAGCTAGGAACATTCAGTACTTC. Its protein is CAWSPVARNIQYF.

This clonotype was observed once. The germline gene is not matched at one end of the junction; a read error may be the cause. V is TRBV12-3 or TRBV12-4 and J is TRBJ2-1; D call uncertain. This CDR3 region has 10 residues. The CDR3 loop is CACSLSEQFF. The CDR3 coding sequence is TGTGCCTGCAGTTTAAGCGAGCAGTTCTTC.

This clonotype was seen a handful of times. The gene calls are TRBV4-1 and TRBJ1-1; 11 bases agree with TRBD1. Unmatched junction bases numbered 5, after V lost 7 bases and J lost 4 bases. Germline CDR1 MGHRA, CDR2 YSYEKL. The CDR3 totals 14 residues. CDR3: CASKEGQGGTEAFF. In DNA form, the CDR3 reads TGCGCCAGCAAGGAGGGACAGGGGGGCACTGAAGCTTTCTTT.

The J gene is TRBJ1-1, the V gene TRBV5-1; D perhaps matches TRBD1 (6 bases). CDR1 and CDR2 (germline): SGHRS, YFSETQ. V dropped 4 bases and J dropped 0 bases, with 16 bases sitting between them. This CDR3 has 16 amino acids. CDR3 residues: CASSPGTKDMNTEAFF. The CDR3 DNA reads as TGCGCCAGCAGCCCCGGGACAAAAGACATGAACACTGAAGCTTTCTTT.

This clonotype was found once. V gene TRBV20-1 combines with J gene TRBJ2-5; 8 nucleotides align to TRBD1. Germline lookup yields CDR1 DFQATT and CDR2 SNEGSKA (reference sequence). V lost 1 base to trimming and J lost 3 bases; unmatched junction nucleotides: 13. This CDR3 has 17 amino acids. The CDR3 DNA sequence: TGCAGTGCTAGAGGGGGCCTCCAGGGGGCCTTAAAAGAGACCCAGTACTTC. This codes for CSARGGLQGALKETQYF.

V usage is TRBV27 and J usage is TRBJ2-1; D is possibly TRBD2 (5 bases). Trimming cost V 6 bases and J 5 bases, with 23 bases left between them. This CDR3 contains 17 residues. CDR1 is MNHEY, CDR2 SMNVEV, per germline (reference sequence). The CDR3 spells CASSPLPGGLTNNEQFF. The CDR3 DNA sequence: TGTGCCAGCAGCCCGCTTCCCGGCGGGCTAACCAACAATGAGCAGTTCTTC.

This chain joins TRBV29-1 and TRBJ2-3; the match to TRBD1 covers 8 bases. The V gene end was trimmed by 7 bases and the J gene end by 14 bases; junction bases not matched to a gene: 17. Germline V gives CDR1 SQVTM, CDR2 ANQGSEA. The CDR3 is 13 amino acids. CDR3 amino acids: CSAPGQGNRYAYF. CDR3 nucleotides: TGCAGCGCTCCAGGACAGGGCAACAGATACGCGTATTTT.

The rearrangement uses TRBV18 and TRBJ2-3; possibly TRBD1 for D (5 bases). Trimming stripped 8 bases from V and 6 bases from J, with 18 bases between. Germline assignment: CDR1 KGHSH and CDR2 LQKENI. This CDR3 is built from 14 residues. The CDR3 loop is CASLTTRVADTQYF. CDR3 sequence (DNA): TGTGCCAGCCTCACCACCAGGGTAGCCGATACGCAGTATTTT.

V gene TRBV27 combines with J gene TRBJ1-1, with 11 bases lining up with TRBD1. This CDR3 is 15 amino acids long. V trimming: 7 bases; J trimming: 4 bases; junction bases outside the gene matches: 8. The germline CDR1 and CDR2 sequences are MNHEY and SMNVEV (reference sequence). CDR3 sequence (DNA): TGTGCCAGCAAGAACGGACAGGGGGCTGTCACTGAAGCTTTCTTT. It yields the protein CASKNGQGAVTEAFF.

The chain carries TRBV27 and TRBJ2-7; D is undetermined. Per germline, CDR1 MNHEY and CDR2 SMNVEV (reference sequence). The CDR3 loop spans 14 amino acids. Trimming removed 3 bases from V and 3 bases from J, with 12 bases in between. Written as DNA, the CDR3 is TGTGCCAGCAGTTTTCTTACACAGATCTACGAGCAGTACTTC. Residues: CASSFLTQIYEQYF.

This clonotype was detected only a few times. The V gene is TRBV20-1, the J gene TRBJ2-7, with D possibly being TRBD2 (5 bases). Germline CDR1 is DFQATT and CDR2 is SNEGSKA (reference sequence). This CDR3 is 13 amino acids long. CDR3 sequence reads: CSRGGVASYEQYF. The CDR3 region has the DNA TGCAGCCGGGGTGGGGTCGCCTCCTACGAGCAGTACTTC.

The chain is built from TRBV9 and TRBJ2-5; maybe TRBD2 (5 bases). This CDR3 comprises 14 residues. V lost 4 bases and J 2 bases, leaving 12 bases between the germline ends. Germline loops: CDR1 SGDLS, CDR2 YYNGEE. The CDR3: CASSPEGLQETQYF. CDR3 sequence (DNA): TGTGCCAGCAGCCCCGAGGGATTACAAGAGACCCAGTACTTC.

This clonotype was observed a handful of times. This CDR3 is CASRRDRNNSPLHF. CDR3 coding DNA: TGTGCCAGCAGGAGGGACAGGAATAATTCACCCCTCCACTTT. This rearrangement joins TRBV12-3 or TRBV12-4 to TRBJ1-6, with 8 bases lining up with TRBD1. This CDR3 spans 14 amino acids. J gave up 5 bases and V 6 bases, and 3 bases lay outside the gene matches.

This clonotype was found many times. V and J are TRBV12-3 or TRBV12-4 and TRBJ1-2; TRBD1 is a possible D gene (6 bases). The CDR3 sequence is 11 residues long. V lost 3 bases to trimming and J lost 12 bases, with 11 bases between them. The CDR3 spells CASSLGGPHTF. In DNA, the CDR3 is TGTGCCAGCAGTTTGGGGGGGCCGCACACCTTC.

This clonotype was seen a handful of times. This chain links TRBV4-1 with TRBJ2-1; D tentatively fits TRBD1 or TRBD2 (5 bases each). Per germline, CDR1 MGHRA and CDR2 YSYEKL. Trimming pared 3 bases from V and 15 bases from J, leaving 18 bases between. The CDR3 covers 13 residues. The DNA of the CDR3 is TGCGCCAGCAGCCAGCCCACCGGGACCTCAAGGTTCTTC. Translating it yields CASSQPTGTSRFF.

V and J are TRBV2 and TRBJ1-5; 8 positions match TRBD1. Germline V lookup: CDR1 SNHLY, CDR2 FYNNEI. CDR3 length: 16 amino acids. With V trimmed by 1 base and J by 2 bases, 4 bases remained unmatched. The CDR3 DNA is TGTGCCAGCAGTGAAGGACAGGGGCTAGGCAATCAGCCCCAGCATTTT. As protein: CASSEGQGLGNQPQHF.

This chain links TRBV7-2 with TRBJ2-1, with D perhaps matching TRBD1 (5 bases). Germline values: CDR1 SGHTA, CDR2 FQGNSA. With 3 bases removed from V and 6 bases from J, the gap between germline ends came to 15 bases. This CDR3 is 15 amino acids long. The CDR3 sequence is CASSFDSRKGNEQFF. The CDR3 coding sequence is TGTGCCAGCAGCTTTGACAGCCGGAAGGGCAATGAGCAGTTCTTC.